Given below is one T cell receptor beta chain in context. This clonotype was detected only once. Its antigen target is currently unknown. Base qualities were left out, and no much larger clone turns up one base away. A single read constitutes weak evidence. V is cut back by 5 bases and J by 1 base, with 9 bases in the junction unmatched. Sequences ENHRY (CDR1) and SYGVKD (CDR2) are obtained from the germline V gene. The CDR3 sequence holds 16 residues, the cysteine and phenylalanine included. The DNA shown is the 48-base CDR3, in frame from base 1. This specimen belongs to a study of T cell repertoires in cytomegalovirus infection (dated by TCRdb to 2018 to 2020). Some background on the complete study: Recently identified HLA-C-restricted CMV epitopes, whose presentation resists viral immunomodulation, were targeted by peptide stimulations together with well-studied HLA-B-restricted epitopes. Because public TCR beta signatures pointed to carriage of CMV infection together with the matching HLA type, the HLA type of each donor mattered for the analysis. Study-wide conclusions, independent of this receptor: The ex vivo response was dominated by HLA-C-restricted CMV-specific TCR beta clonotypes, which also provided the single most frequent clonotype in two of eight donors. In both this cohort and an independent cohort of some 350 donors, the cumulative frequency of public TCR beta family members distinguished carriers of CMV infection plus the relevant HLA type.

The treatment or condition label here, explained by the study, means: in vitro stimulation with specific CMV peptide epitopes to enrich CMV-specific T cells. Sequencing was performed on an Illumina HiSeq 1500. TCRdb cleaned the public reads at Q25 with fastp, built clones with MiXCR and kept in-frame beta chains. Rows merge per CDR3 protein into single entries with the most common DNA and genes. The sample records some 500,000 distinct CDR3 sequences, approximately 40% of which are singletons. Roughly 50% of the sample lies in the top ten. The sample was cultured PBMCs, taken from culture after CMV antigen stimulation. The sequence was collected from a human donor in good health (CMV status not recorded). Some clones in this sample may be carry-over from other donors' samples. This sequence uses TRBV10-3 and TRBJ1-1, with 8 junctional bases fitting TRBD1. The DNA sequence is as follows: TGTGCCATCAGTTCAGCGGAGGGGACAGGGAACACTGAAGCTTTCTTT. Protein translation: CAISSAEGTGNTEAFF.